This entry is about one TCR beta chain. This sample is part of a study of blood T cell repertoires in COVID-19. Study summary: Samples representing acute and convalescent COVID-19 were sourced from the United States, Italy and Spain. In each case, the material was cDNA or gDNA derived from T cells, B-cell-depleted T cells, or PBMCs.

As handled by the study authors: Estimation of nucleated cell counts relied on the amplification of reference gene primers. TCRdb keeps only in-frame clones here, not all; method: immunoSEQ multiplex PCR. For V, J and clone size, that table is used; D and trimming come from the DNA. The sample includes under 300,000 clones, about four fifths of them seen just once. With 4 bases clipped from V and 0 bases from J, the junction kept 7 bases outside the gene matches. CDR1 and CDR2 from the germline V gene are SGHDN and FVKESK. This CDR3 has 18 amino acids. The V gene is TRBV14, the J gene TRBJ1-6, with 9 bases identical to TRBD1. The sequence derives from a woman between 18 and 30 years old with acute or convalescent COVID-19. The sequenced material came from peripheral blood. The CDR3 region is CASSPYDRGSSYNSPLHF. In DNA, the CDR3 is TGTGCCAGCAGCCCCTATGACAGGGGGAGCTCCTATAATTCACCCCTCCACTTT. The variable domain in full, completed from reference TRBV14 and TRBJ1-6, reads EAGVTQFPSHSVIEKGQTVTLRCDPISGHDNLYWYRRVMGKEIKFLLHFVKESKQDESGMPNNRFLAERTGGTYSTLKVQPAELEDSGVYFCASSPYDRGSSYNSPLHFGNGTRLTVT.